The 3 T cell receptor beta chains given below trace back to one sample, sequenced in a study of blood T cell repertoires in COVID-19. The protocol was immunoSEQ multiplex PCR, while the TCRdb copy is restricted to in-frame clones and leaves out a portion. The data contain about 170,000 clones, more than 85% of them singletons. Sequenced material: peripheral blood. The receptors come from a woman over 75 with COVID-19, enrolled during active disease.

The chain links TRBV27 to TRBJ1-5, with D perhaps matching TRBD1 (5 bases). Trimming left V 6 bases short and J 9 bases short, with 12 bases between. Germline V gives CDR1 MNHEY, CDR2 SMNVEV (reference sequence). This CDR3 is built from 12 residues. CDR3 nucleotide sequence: TGTGCCAGCAGGTACCTTCAGGGGCCCCAGCATTTT. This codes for CASRYLQGPQHF.

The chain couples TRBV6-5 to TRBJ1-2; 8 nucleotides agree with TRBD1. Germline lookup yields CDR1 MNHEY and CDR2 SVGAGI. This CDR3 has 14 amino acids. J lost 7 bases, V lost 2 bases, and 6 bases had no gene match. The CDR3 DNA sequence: TGTGCCAGCAGTTACGGTCAGGGGGCCGGTGGCTACACCTTC. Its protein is CASSYGQGAGGYTF.

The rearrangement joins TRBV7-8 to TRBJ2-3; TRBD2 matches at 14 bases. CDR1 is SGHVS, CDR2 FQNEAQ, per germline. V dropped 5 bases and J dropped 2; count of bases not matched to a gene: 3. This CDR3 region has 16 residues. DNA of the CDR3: TGTGCCAGCAGCAGGGGACTAGCGGGAGTCACAGATACGCAGTATTTT. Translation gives CASSRGLAGVTDTQYF.